The 9 T cell receptor beta chains given below trace back to one sample, sequenced in a study of early T cells in non-severe SARS-CoV-2 infection. MiXCR was run by TCRdb on the 5' RACE reads, yielding one entry per CDR3 protein. The top ten hold around 10% of the sample, which has 20,000 to 25,000 distinct CDR3 sequences, around 5% seen once. The sample was whole blood. The receptors here all came from an adult who was a healthcare worker with PCR-confirmed SARS-CoV-2 infection or an uninfected control (not recorded which).

The rearrangement uses TRBV7-2 and TRBJ1-3; no clear D. The CDR3 is 14 amino acids. From germline, CDR1 is SGHTA and CDR2 FQGNSA. The V and J ends lost 1 base and 0 bases respectively, with 4 bases between them. As DNA, the CDR3 is TGTGCCAGCAGCTTAGGGACCTCTGGAAACACCATATATTTT. This translates into CASSLGTSGNTIYF.

This clonotype was counted at least ten times. The V gene is TRBV19, the J gene TRBJ2-4; 9 nucleotides align to TRBD1. J was trimmed by 1 base and V by 7 bases; bases with no gene match: 14. CDR3 length: 18 residues. The germline V gene encodes CDR1 LNHDA and CDR2 SQIVND (reference sequence). This CDR3 is CASNDFTGTGWAKNIQYF. CDR3 in DNA: TGTGCCAGTAACGACTTCACCGGGACAGGGTGGGCCAAAAACATTCAGTACTTC.

This clonotype was detected only a few times. The chain employs TRBV28 and TRBJ2-2, with D hard to call. V lost 5 bases to trimming and J lost 7 bases, with 17 bases between them. Germline lookup yields CDR1 MDHEN and CDR2 SYDVKM. The CDR3 runs to 15 residues. The CDR3 sequence: CASSGLLRVGGELFF. In DNA, the CDR3 is TGTGCCAGCAGTGGGCTCCTCAGAGTCGGCGGGGAGCTGTTTTTT. Full variable domain (missing parts from reference TRBV28 and TRBJ2-2): DVKVTQSSRYLVKRTGEKVFLECVQDMDHENMFWYRQDPGLGLRLIYFSYDVKMKEKGDIPEGYSVSREKKERFSLILESASTNQTSMYLCASSGLLRVGGELFFGEGSRLTVL.

Ten or more counts support this clonotype. This chain links TRBV19 with TRBJ2-1; D possibly matches TRBD1 or TRBD2 (6 bases each). Trimming shortened V by 10 bases and J by 7 bases, and 23 bases separated the two germline ends. Per germline, CDR1 LNHDA and CDR2 SQIVND (reference sequence). The CDR3 runs 15 residues. CDR3 sequence: CATRDGGPSFNEQFF. DNA of the CDR3: TGTGCCACTAGGGACGGGGGCCCTTCTTTTAATGAGCAGTTCTTC.

This clonotype was seen only a few times. The V and J genes are TRBV5-1 and TRBJ2-1, with D perhaps matching TRBD1 (6 bases). V was shortened by 0 bases and J by 5 bases, with 15 bases between the two germline ends. This CDR3 has 16 amino acids. Germline loops: CDR1 SGHRS, CDR2 YFSETQ. The chain's CDR3 is CASSLASGAGDNEQFF. The DNA of the CDR3 is TGCGCCAGCAGCTTGGCCAGCGGAGCAGGGGACAATGAGCAGTTCTTC. Complete variable domain (other parts from reference TRBV5-1 and TRBJ2-1): KAGVTQTPRYLIKTRGQQVTLSCSPISGHRSVSWYQQTPGQGLQFLFEYFSETQRNKGNFPGRFSGRQFSNSRSEMNVSTLELGDSALYLCASSLASGAGDNEQFFGPGTRLTVL.

The chain is built from TRBV5-6 and TRBJ2-5; TRBD2 matches 8 bases. The ends lost 0 bases at V and 1 base at J; junction bases unmatched: 8. Germline lookup yields CDR1 SGHDT and CDR2 YYEEEE. This CDR3 has 17 amino acids. The CDR3 sequence: CASSLGPWTSSQETQYF. DNA of the CDR3: TGTGCCAGCAGCTTGGGTCCCTGGACTAGCAGCCAAGAGACCCAGTACTTC.

This clonotype was found a few times. The J gene is TRBJ1-5, the V gene TRBV18, with 9 bases lining up with TRBD1. The CDR3 is 17 residues long. Germline assignment: CDR1 KGHSH and CDR2 LQKENI. With V trimmed by 1 base and J by 1 base, 5 bases remained unmatched. The CDR3 DNA reads TGTGCCAGCTCACCACGGGAAGGGACAGGGAGCAATCAGCCCCAGCATTTT. This sequence encodes CASSPREGTGSNQPQHF.

This clonotype was picked up many times. V usage is TRBV5-4 and J usage is TRBJ2-3; 8 bases are shared with TRBD1. The CDR3 is 13 residues long. The V segment lost 9 bases and the J segment 5 bases; nucleotides outside the gene matches: 8. Germline V lookup: CDR1 SGHNT, CDR2 YYREEE (reference sequence). CDR3 loop: CANRDRGGDTQYF. In nucleotides, the CDR3 is TGTGCCAACAGAGACAGGGGCGGAGATACGCAGTATTTT. Full variable domain (outside the CDR3, taken from reference TRBV5-4 and TRBJ2-3): ETGVTQSPTHLIKTRGQQVTLRCSSQSGHNTVSWYQQALGQGPQFIFQYYREEENGRGNFPPRFSGLQFPNYSSELNVNALELDDSALYLCANRDRGGDTQYFGPGTRLTVL.

This clonotype was counted only a few times. The V call is TRBV20-1, the J call TRBJ1-1; 8 positions match TRBD1. V dropped 0 bases and J dropped 3; count of bases not matched to a gene: 3. Germline-derived CDR1 and CDR2 are DFQATT and SNEGSKA (reference sequence). This CDR3 has 14 residues. CDR3 in DNA: TGCAGTGCTAGAGATCGCAGGGGGCACACTGAAGCTTTCTTT. Residues: CSARDRRGHTEAFF.